The next 29 T cell receptor beta chains were all read from a single sample in a study of identifying expanded T cells in peripheral blood. Here immunoSEQ multiplex PCR was the method, and the copy in TCRdb shows in-frame clones only, minus some. The sample has about 98,000 clones, about 91% seen once; the top ten hold 14%. Material: blood. Receptors were obtained from a person aged 18 to 75 in good health.

This clone was recorded once. The J gene is TRBJ1-2, the V gene TRBV5-4; tentative D call: TRBD1 (5 bases). CDR3 length equals 16 residues. CDR1 is SGHNT and CDR2 is YYREEE in the germline V gene (reference sequence). Trimming stripped 4 bases from V and 4 bases from J, with 20 bases between. DNA of the CDR3: TGTGCCAGCAGCCCTACTAAGGGGCAGGGAGGCTATGGCTACACCTTC. Residues: CASSPTKGQGGYGYTF.

V is TRBV27 and J is TRBJ2-7; 10 bases agree with TRBD1. Germline V gives CDR1 MNHEY, CDR2 SMNVEV (reference sequence). The V and J ends lost 8 bases and 5 bases, in that order; junction bases with no gene match: 6. This CDR3 contains 13 residues. CDR3 DNA: TGTGCCAGCGGGGGACAGGGGCGGGACGAGCAGTACTTC. Amino acids: CASGGQGRDEQYF.

CDR3 region: CASSDPQIRDTQYF. CDR3 sequence (DNA): TGTGCCAGCAGTGACCCCCAGATAAGAGATACGCAGTATTTT. The chain employs TRBV2 and TRBJ2-3; D remains ambiguous. Germline V gene sequence: CDR1 SNHLY, CDR2 FYNNEI. CDR3 length: 14 amino acids. Trimming pared 3 bases from V and 5 bases from J, leaving 12 bases between.

The rearrangement joins TRBV11-3 to TRBJ2-1, with unresolved D. CDR1 SGHNT and CDR2 YENEEA come from the germline V gene. V lost 5 bases to trimming and J lost 5 bases, with 13 bases between them. The CDR3 contains 14 residues. The CDR3 loop is CASSLSGGDNEQFF. The CDR3 DNA reads TGTGCCAGCAGCCTAAGTGGCGGAGACAATGAGCAGTTCTTC.

This chain links TRBV25-1 with TRBJ1-5; maybe TRBD1 (5 bases). Germline V CDR1 and CDR2: MGHDK, SYGVNS. Trimming removed 7 bases from V and 7 bases from J, with 17 bases in between. This CDR3 region has 14 residues. The CDR3 protein is CASKGRAYGQPQHF. The CDR3 DNA sequence: TGTGCCAGCAAGGGCAGGGCTTATGGACAGCCCCAGCATTTT. The full variable domain, in which reference TRBV25-1 and TRBJ1-5 provide the parts outside the CDR3, is EADIYQTPRYLVIGTGKKITLECSQTMGHDKMYWYQQDPGMELHLIHYSYGVNSTEKGDLSSESTVSRIRTEHFPLTLESARPSHTSQYLCASKGRAYGQPQHFGDGTRLSIL.

This sequence joins TRBV4-3 and TRBJ1-2; TRBD1 matches at 8 bases. V lost 0 bases to trimming and J lost 2 bases; unmatched junction nucleotides: 5. Germline assignment: CDR1 LGHNA and CDR2 YSLEER. The CDR3 length is 16 residues. In nucleotides, the CDR3 is TGCGCCAGCAGCCAAGATCTGGGACAGGCCAACTATGGCTACACCTTC. Translation: CASSQDLGQANYGYTF.

This chain links TRBV10-1 with TRBJ2-3; D unclear. Per the germline V gene, CDR1 is WNHNN and CDR2 is SYGVQD (reference sequence). Trimming took 0 bases from V and 5 from J, leaving 6 bases between them. The CDR3 contains 13 residues. This CDR3 is CASSESTGDTQYF. Written as DNA, the CDR3 is TGCGCCAGCAGTGAGTCAACCGGAGATACGCAGTATTTT.

J is TRBJ1-1 and V is TRBV19, with D unresolved. The CDR3 is made up of 14 amino acids. Germline V gene lookup returns CDR1 LNHDA and CDR2 SQIVND (reference sequence). V gave up 8 bases and J gave up 1 base, with 14 bases separating them. In DNA, the CDR3 is TGTGCCAGTCCCTCACTGGACCCGAACACTGAAGCTTTCTTT. Its translation is CASPSLDPNTEAFF.

As DNA, the CDR3 is TGTGCCAGCAGCTTATCGGTCAGGGAGAACACTGAAGCTTTCTTT. Translating gives CASSLSVRENTEAFF. The chain carries TRBV7-3 and TRBJ1-1; weak D call: TRBD1 (5 bases). Germline loops: CDR1 SGHTA, CDR2 FQGTGA. V was clipped by 2 bases and J by 1 base, with 11 bases between them. The CDR3 extends over 15 amino acids. Variable domain in full (rest from reference TRBV7-3 and TRBJ1-1): GAGVSQTPSNKVTEKGKYVELRCDPISGHTALYWYRQSLGQGPEFLIYFQGTGAADDSGLPNDRFFAVRPEGSVSTLKIQRTERGDSAVYLCASSLSVRENTEAFFGQGTRLTVV.

This chain uses TRBV5-1 with TRBJ1-6; D might be TRBD1 (6 bases). Germline-derived CDR1 and CDR2 are SGHRS and YFSETQ. The CDR3 length is 15 residues. V was shortened by 3 bases and J by 7 bases, with 14 bases between the two germline ends. The CDR3 sequence: CASSSAGHGNSPLHF. CDR3 sequence (DNA): TGCGCCAGCAGCTCAGCGGGACATGGCAATTCACCCCTCCACTTT. The full variable domain, completed using reference TRBV5-1 and TRBJ1-6, is KAGVTQTPRYLIKTRGQQVTLSCSPISGHRSVSWYQQTPGQGLQFLFEYFSETQRNKGNFPGRFSGRQFSNSRSEMNVSTLELGDSALYLCASSSAGHGNSPLHFGNGTRLTVT.

This clone was picked up one time. V and J are TRBV30 and TRBJ2-1; weak D call: TRBD1 (8 bases). Trimming cost V 0 bases and J 8 bases, with 14 bases left between them. CDR3 length: 14 amino acids. In germline, CDR1 is GTSNPN, CDR2 SVGIG (reference sequence). The CDR3 DNA reads as TGTGCCTGGAGTGTACAGGGGGGGGGCGATGAGCAGTTCTTC. Encoded protein: CAWSVQGGGDEQFF.

V usage is TRBV7-2 and J usage is TRBJ1-2, with D unclear. This CDR3 is built from 15 residues. Trimming removed 5 bases at V and 7 bases at J, with 20 bases between. Germline CDR1 reads SGHTA; CDR2 reads FQGNSA. The CDR3 sequence: CASSQNPEGFGGYTF. CDR3 nucleotide sequence: TGTGCCAGCAGCCAAAACCCGGAGGGATTTGGTGGCTACACCTTC. Variable domain in full (rest from reference TRBV7-2 and TRBJ1-2): GAGVSQSPSNKVTEKGKDVELRCDPISGHTALYWYRQSLGQGLEFLIYFQGNSAPDKSGLPSDRFSAERTGGSVSTLTIQRTQQEDSAVYLCASSQNPEGFGGYTFGSGTRLTVV.

The rearrangement links TRBV6-6 to TRBJ2-7; D perhaps matches TRBD2 (5 bases). CDR3 length: 13 amino acids. V was shortened by 5 bases and J by 5 bases, with 13 bases between the two germline ends. The germline gives CDR1 MNHNY, CDR2 SVGAGI (reference sequence). This chain's CDR3 is CASSPSMGDEQYF. The CDR3, as DNA: TGTGCCAGCAGTCCCAGTATGGGAGACGAGCAGTACTTC.

This clone was found once. This chain uses TRBV4-2 with TRBJ2-2; either TRBD1 or TRBD2 may supply D (5 bases each). With 4 bases removed from V and 4 bases from J, the gap between germline ends came to 16 bases. This CDR3 has 16 residues. From germline, CDR1 is LGHNA and CDR2 YNFKEQ. The CDR3 bases are TGTGCCAGCAGCCCGGGACGACTAAGAGCCACCGGGGAGCTGTTTTTT. It translates to CASSPGRLRATGELFF.

This chain connects TRBV7-2 to TRBJ2-1; a possible D gene is TRBD1 (6 bases). The CDR3 is 15 amino acids. CDR1 and CDR2 (germline): SGHTA, FQGNSA. V lost 1 base to trimming and J lost 9 bases, with 16 bases between them. The CDR3, as DNA: TGTGCCAGCAGCTTAGTAGGGACAAGATCGCCTGAGCAGTTCTTC. This encodes CASSLVGTRSPEQFF.

The gene calls are TRBV7-2 and TRBJ1-5; D call uncertain. CDR3 length: 13 residues. V shed 1 base and J shed 0 bases, with 1 base lying between them. From germline, CDR1 is SGHTA and CDR2 FQGNSA. The CDR3, as DNA: TGTGCCAGCAGCTTAGATAGCAATCAGCCCCAGCATTTT. Encoded protein: CASSLDSNQPQHF. Together with reference TRBV7-2 and TRBJ1-5, the CDR3 gives the full variable domain: GAGVSQSPSNKVTEKGKDVELRCDPISGHTALYWYRQSLGQGLEFLIYFQGNSAPDKSGLPSDRFSAERTGGSVSTLTIQRTQQEDSAVYLCASSLDSNQPQHFGDGTRLSIL.

The gene calls are TRBV28 and TRBJ2-5; 16 bases match TRBD2. J gave up 2 bases and V 7 bases, and 7 bases lay outside the gene matches. The CDR3 covers 17 residues. Germline CDR1 MDHEN, CDR2 SYDVKM. The CDR3 sequence: CASTPGLAGGRQETQYF. The CDR3 bases are TGTGCCAGCACCCCGGGACTAGCGGGAGGGAGGCAAGAGACCCAGTACTTC.

V and J are TRBV28 and TRBJ2-5; 9 nucleotides align to TRBD2. From germline, CDR1 is MDHEN and CDR2 SYDVKM. With 2 bases clipped from V and 5 bases from J, the junction kept 6 bases outside the gene matches. There are 15 residues in the CDR3. The CDR3 nucleotides are TGTGCCAGCAGTTTAGCGGGAGGGCCGGGGGAGACCCAGTACTTC. It translates to CASSLAGGPGETQYF.

This rearrangement joins TRBV2 to TRBJ1-4; 7 nucleotides align to TRBD1. CDR1 is SNHLY and CDR2 is FYNNEI in the germline V gene. V gave up 8 bases and J gave up 4 bases; unmatched junction bases: 4. The CDR3 loop spans 13 amino acids. CDR3 coding DNA: TGTGCCAGCGGGACAGCTCTTAATGAAAAACTGTTTTTT. Translated: CASGTALNEKLFF.

The rearrangement joins TRBV28 to TRBJ2-1, with 8 bases aligning to TRBD2. Unmatched junction bases numbered 8, after V lost 7 bases and J lost 3 bases. Germline V gives CDR1 MDHEN, CDR2 SYDVKM. The CDR3 totals 15 residues. CDR3 nucleotide sequence: TGTGCCAGCAACTCCGTAGCGGGACGCTACAATGAGCAGTTCTTC. It is translated as CASNSVAGRYNEQFF.

The table lists this clone with a count of one. This rearrangement joins TRBV7-9 to TRBJ1-2; weak D call: TRBD1 (6 bases). Germline CDR1 reads SEHNR; CDR2 reads FQNEAQ (reference sequence). Deletions cut 3 bases from V and 12 bases from J, with 14 bases between. CDR3 size: 12 residues. DNA of the CDR3: TGTGCCAGCAGCTTTTCAGCAGGGGAAGACACCTTC. Translating gives CASSFSAGEDTF.

The chain couples TRBV2 to TRBJ2-7; no reliable D call. The germline CDR1 and CDR2 sequences are SNHLY and FYNNEI. The V end lost 4 bases, the J end lost 3 bases, and 4 bases lay between the germline ends. The CDR3 has 11 amino acids. Here the CDR3 reads CASSGYYEQYF. CDR3 DNA sequence: TGTGCCAGCAGTGGGTACTACGAGCAGTACTTC.

This chain joins TRBV13 and TRBJ2-1; TRBD2 agrees at 9 bases. The CDR3 runs 14 residues. Unmatched junction bases numbered 4, after V lost 3 bases and J lost 7 bases. The germline CDR1 and CDR2 sequences are PRHDT and FYEKMQ (reference sequence). The CDR3 sequence: CASSLWTSDNEQFF. In DNA form, the CDR3 reads TGTGCCAGCAGCTTGTGGACTAGCGATAATGAGCAGTTCTTC.

CDR3 bases: TGTGCCAGCAGCTTAGGGCAGGCCCTAACCTACGAGCAGTACTTC. Protein product: CASSLGQALTYEQYF. The chain has TRBV11-1 and TRBJ2-7; D gene ambiguous. The CDR3 runs to 15 residues. The V gene's germline CDR1 is SGHAT and CDR2 FQDESV (reference sequence). Trimming left V 1 base short and J 2 bases short, with 12 bases between. Variable domain in full (rest from reference TRBV11-1 and TRBJ2-7): EAEVAQSPRYKITEKSQAVAFWCDPISGHATLYWYRQILGQGPELLVQFQDESVVDDSQLPKDRFSAERLKGVDSTLKIQPAELGDSAMYLCASSLGQALTYEQYFGPGTRLTVT.

The chain uses TRBV7-9 and TRBJ2-2; D unclear. Germline values: CDR1 SEHNR, CDR2 FQNEAQ (reference sequence). Trimming removed 1 base at V and 5 bases at J, with 8 bases between. The CDR3 spans 14 residues. The CDR3 here is CASSLEGRTGELFF. CDR3 DNA sequence: TGTGCCAGCAGCTTAGAGGGCAGAACCGGGGAGCTGTTTTTT.

The chain employs TRBV7-9 and TRBJ2-1, with D tentatively TRBD2 (5 bases). V was cut by 3 bases and J by 5 bases, with 11 bases left in between. The CDR3 is made up of 14 amino acids. Per germline, CDR1 SEHNR and CDR2 FQNEAQ (reference sequence). CDR3 sequence (DNA): TGTGCCAGCAGCTTCACAAAACTAGACAATGAGCAGTTCTTC. Translated, it gives CASSFTKLDNEQFF.

The chain recombines TRBV7-2 with TRBJ1-4; TRBD1 matches 10 bases. The CDR3 spans 16 residues. Looked up from germline, CDR1 is SGHTA and CDR2 is FQGNSA. The V gene end was trimmed by 1 base and the J gene end by 8 bases; junction bases not matched to a gene: 7. The CDR3: CASSLEQGQGREKLFF. CDR3 nucleotides: TGTGCCAGCAGCTTAGAGCAGGGACAGGGGCGGGAAAAACTGTTTTTT.

The chain joins TRBV28 to TRBJ2-3, with D maybe TRBD2 (6 bases). CDR1 and CDR2 from the germline V gene are MDHEN and SYDVKM. V was trimmed by 4 bases and J by 1 base, leaving 18 bases between them. CDR3 length: 17 amino acids. In DNA, the CDR3 is TGTGCCAGCAGTTCAAGAATCTGGCGGGGTGGCACAGATACGCAGTATTTT. Its protein product is CASSSRIWRGGTDTQYF.

This clone occurred once. The rearrangement uses TRBV10-3 and TRBJ1-2; 9 bases are shared with TRBD1. From germline, CDR1 is ENHRY and CDR2 SYGVKD. Unmatched junction bases numbered 3, after V lost 3 bases and J lost 4 bases. The CDR3 contains 14 residues. For the CDR3, the DNA is TGTGCCATCAGTGAAGGACAGGGGACCTATGGCTACACCTTC. Translated, it gives CAISEGQGTYGYTF.